The clone carrying this T cell receptor beta chain has only one observation. The target antigen is unknown. Only in-frame clones appear in the TCRdb table, and some are missing; sequencing was by immunoSEQ multiplex PCR. The sample consists of roughly 97,000 clones, about 90% of them appearing once. The germline V gene has CDR1 MNHEY and CDR2 SVGAGI. This CDR3 spans 11 amino acids. J gave up 16 bases and V 4 bases, and 4 bases lay outside the gene matches. The data were obtained in a study of graft-versus-host responses after intestinal transplantation. Study summary: Each recipient received a multivisceral, liver-intestinal, or isolated intestinal graft.

J is TRBJ1-6 and V is TRBV6-5, with TRBD1 matching over 7 bases. This specimen consisted of unstimulated CD4+ T cells sorted from spleen or lymph node cells, obtained before intestinal transplant. This TCR derives from a human donor who received an intestinal transplant. Here the CDR3 reads CASSWTGSLHF. CDR3 bases: TGTGCCAGCAGTTGGACAGGTTCTCTCCACTTT.